Shown below are 20 T cell receptor beta chains from a single sample sequenced in a study of T cell responses to AZD1222 COVID-19 vaccine. This table comes from immunoSEQ multiplex PCR, and its TCRdb copy is limited to in-frame clones, with some not included. The sample holds about 140,000 clones; about 88% are singletons and the top ten take around 3%. The starting material was peripheral blood, obtained 28 days after the second AZD1222 dose. The receptor set was obtained from an adult who received the AZD1222 COVID-19 vaccine.

The V and J genes are TRBV28 and TRBJ1-3; a weak D match, TRBD1 (5 bases). The CDR3 is 13 residues long. The germline V gene encodes CDR1 MDHEN and CDR2 SYDVKM. Trimming took 11 bases from V and 0 from J, leaving 11 bases between them. CDR3 nucleotides: TGTGCCCAAAACAGGATCTCTGGAAACACCATATATTTT. This encodes CAQNRISGNTIYF.

The rearrangement uses TRBV7-2 and TRBJ2-5, with D perhaps assigned TRBD1 or TRBD2 (5 bases each). The CDR3 is 12 residues long. Germline values: CDR1 SGHTA, CDR2 FQGNSA. V was trimmed by 3 bases and J by 3 bases, leaving 5 bases between them. DNA for the CDR3: TGTGCCAGCAGCTTGGGGGAAGAGACCCAGTACTTC. Amino acids: CASSLGEETQYF.

This sequence joins TRBV19 and TRBJ2-1, with 9 bases identical to TRBD1. From germline, CDR1 is LNHDA and CDR2 SQIVND (reference sequence). Trimming removed 8 bases from V and 6 bases from J; junction bases left unmatched: 11. The CDR3 consists of 15 residues. The CDR3, as DNA: TGTGCCAGTCGCACGACGGGACAGGGATTCAATGAGCAGTTCTTC. This sequence encodes CASRTTGQGFNEQFF.

The gene calls are TRBV30 and TRBJ1-5, with D perhaps matching TRBD1 (5 bases). The V gene's germline CDR1 is GTSNPN and CDR2 SVGIG (reference sequence). This CDR3 has 13 residues. Trimming cost V 2 bases and J 4 bases, with 9 bases left between them. The CDR3 sequence: CAWSPTGNQPQHF. In nucleotides, the CDR3 is TGTGCCTGGAGTCCCACAGGAAATCAGCCCCAGCATTTT.

The V and J genes are TRBV7-9 and TRBJ1-3; D gene unclear. Looked up from germline, CDR1 is SEHNR and CDR2 is FQNEAQ (reference sequence). The V gene lost 4 bases and the J gene lost 4 bases, with 11 bases spanning the gap. The CDR3 runs 14 residues. The CDR3: CASSSTPGGNTIYF. The CDR3 region has the DNA TGTGCCAGCAGCTCAACACCGGGAGGAAACACCATATATTTT.

The V call is TRBV4-2, the J call TRBJ2-1; 8 nucleotides line up with TRBD1. There are 16 residues in the CDR3. Germline assignment: CDR1 LGHNA and CDR2 YNFKEQ. Losses at the gene ends were 3 bases for V and 0 bases for J; bases not matched to a gene: 4. CDR3 region: CASSHGQGSSYNEQFF. DNA of the CDR3: TGTGCCAGCAGCCACGGACAGGGAAGCTCCTACAATGAGCAGTTCTTC.

The chain uses TRBV24-1 and TRBJ1-5; D is possibly TRBD1 (6 bases). The CDR3 consists of 15 residues. Per the germline V gene, CDR1 is KGHDR and CDR2 is SFDVKD. V lost 4 bases to trimming and J lost 6 bases, with 15 bases between them. CDR3 nucleotides: TGTGCCACCAGTGACCAACAGGGTAAGCGTCAGCCCCAGCATTTT. It encodes CATSDQQGKRQPQHF.

This clone came up a few times. The chain has TRBV10-3 and TRBJ1-5; D possibly corresponds to TRBD1 (6 bases). CDR1 and CDR2 from the germline V gene are ENHRY and SYGVKD. The V end lost 6 bases, the J end lost 6 bases, and 18 bases lay between the germline ends. This CDR3 contains 15 residues. CDR3 in amino acids: CAISQSTGSGQPQHF. The DNA of the CDR3 is TGTGCCATCAGCCAATCAACAGGGAGTGGTCAGCCCCAGCATTTT.

The chain carries TRBV7-3 and TRBJ2-1; D possibly corresponds to TRBD1 (5 bases). Trimming removed 5 bases at V and 5 bases at J, with 16 bases between. The germline CDR1 and CDR2 sequences are SGHTA and FQGTGA. The CDR3 is 15 amino acids. The CDR3 protein is CASSKIIQVNNEQFF. CDR3 nucleotides: TGTGCCAGCAGCAAGATTATACAGGTTAACAATGAGCAGTTCTTC.

The chain links TRBV9 to TRBJ1-2; D is undetermined. CDR1 and CDR2 from the germline V gene are SGDLS and YYNGEE. The CDR3 loop spans 13 amino acids. Trimming took 0 bases from V and 3 from J, leaving 6 bases between them. The CDR3 bases are TGTGCCAGCAGCGTAGGACAAGACTATGGCTACACCTTC. This gives the protein CASSVGQDYGYTF.

The rearrangement joins TRBV2 to TRBJ2-1; D is perhaps TRBD1 (5 bases). In germline, CDR1 is SNHLY, CDR2 FYNNEI. The CDR3 has 13 residues. Trimming left V 6 bases short and J 3 bases short, with 9 bases between. The CDR3 region is CASSGRVYNEQFF. The DNA of the CDR3 is TGTGCCAGCAGCGGCAGGGTCTACAATGAGCAGTTCTTC.

This clone occurred once. CDR3: CASSPTQGSTEAFF. Here the CDR3 DNA reads TGTGCCAGCAGCCCAACCCAGGGTAGTACTGAAGCTTTCTTT. The chain employs TRBV7-8 and TRBJ1-1, with TRBD1 as a possible D gene (5 bases). V was cut by 5 bases and J by 5 bases, with 15 bases left in between. The CDR3 covers 14 residues. CDR1 is SGHVS, CDR2 FQNEAQ, per germline.

In the case of this clone: Germline and junction disagree at one end, which may indicate a read error. The rearrangement joins TRBV5-4 to TRBJ2-1, with TRBD1 matching over 8 bases. The CDR3 has 16 residues. Germline V gene data show CDR1 as SGHNT and CDR2 as YYREEE (reference sequence). CDR3 loop: CVSSSTGVGSYNEQFF. The CDR3 nucleotides are TGTGTCAGCAGCTCGACAGGGGTGGGCTCCTACAATGAGCAGTTCTTC.

The chain is built from TRBV27 and TRBJ2-6; no reliable D call. CDR1 and CDR2 from the germline V gene are MNHEY and SMNVEV (reference sequence). The CDR3 contains 15 residues. V gave up 1 base and J gave up 0 bases, with 4 bases separating them. The CDR3 coding sequence is TGTGCCAGCAGTTTATTGAGCTCTGGGGCCAACGTCCTGACTTTC. Protein sequence: CASSLLSSGANVLTF.

The chain joins TRBV7-9 to TRBJ1-1; 8 nucleotides agree with TRBD1. CDR1 is SEHNR and CDR2 is FQNEAQ in the germline V gene (reference sequence). V lost 5 bases to trimming and J lost 1 base; unmatched junction nucleotides: 6. The CDR3 extends over 15 amino acids. The CDR3 coding sequence is TGTGCCAGCAGCCCTCCCCAGGGGGCGAACACTGAAGCTTTCTTT. Translating it yields CASSPPQGANTEAFF.

The chain recombines TRBV5-1 with TRBJ1-2, with a possible D match to TRBD1 (5 bases). The germline gives CDR1 SGHRS, CDR2 YFSETQ. Trimming left V 0 bases short and J 5 bases short, with 8 bases between. This CDR3 has 13 amino acids. CDR3 in amino acids: CASSLGQSYGYTF. CDR3 nucleotides: TGCGCCAGCAGCTTGGGACAGAGTTATGGCTACACCTTC.

The chain combines TRBV4-2 with TRBJ1-5; TRBD1 might be the D (5 bases). Trimming stripped 1 base from V and 1 base from J, with 5 bases between. The length of the CDR3 is 14 residues. Germline loops: CDR1 LGHNA, CDR2 YNFKEQ. CDR3 residues: CASSQGQSNQPQHF. The CDR3 nucleotides read TGTGCCAGCAGCCAAGGACAGAGCAATCAGCCCCAGCATTTT.

The chain recombines TRBV18 with TRBJ2-6; no firm D call. This CDR3 has 16 residues. Germline V gene lookup returns CDR1 KGHSH and CDR2 LQKENI. Trimming took 3 bases from V and 0 from J, leaving 9 bases between them. The CDR3 DNA reads TGTGCCAGCTCACCGACTCCCACCTCTGGGGCCAACGTCCTGACTTTC. Translated, it gives CASSPTPTSGANVLTF.

The CDR3 reads CASSSSPGVYEQYF. CDR3 DNA: TGTGCCAGCAGTTCGTCCCCGGGGGTCTACGAGCAGTACTTC. The chain combines TRBV6-5 with TRBJ2-7; possible D gene TRBD2, 6 bases. CDR3 length: 14 residues. Between the trimmed V and J ends, which lost 4 bases and 3 bases, there was a span of 13 bases. Germline values: CDR1 MNHEY, CDR2 SVGAGI.

The CDR3 sequence is CASSEDSYNEQFF. Here the CDR3 DNA reads TGCGCCAGCAGTGAGGACAGTTACAATGAGCAGTTCTTC. The V call is TRBV10-1, the J call TRBJ2-1; possibly TRBD1 for D (5 bases). The germline V and J ends were trimmed by 2 bases and 4 bases, with 6 bases remaining between them. Per germline, CDR1 WNHNN and CDR2 SYGVQD (reference sequence). There are 13 residues in the CDR3.